The text below deals with one T cell receptor (beta chain). Other DNA sequences of this sample code for an identical CDR3. In the PCR, 60 Vbeta and 13 Jbeta primers were used. Sequencing was performed with immunoSEQ multiplex PCR; in TCRdb, only in-frame clones are kept and a portion is missing. The sample lists 120,000 to 150,000 clones; about 72% were seen once. CDR1 and CDR2 from the germline V gene are SGHRS and YFSETQ. CDR3 length: 16 residues. V lost 0 bases to trimming and J lost 1 base; unmatched junction nucleotides: 1. This sample was taken from a study of cytomegalovirus exposure and HLA in healthy donors.

The sample was PBMCs. V gene TRBV5-1 combines with J gene TRBJ2-2; the match to TRBD1 covers 9 bases. This TCR was sampled from a man between 35 and 55 years old in good health and CMV-seronegative. The CDR3 region is CASSLEGQGNTGELFF. CDR3 in DNA: TGCGCCAGCAGCTTGGAGGGACAGGGGAACACCGGGGAGCTGTTTTTT.